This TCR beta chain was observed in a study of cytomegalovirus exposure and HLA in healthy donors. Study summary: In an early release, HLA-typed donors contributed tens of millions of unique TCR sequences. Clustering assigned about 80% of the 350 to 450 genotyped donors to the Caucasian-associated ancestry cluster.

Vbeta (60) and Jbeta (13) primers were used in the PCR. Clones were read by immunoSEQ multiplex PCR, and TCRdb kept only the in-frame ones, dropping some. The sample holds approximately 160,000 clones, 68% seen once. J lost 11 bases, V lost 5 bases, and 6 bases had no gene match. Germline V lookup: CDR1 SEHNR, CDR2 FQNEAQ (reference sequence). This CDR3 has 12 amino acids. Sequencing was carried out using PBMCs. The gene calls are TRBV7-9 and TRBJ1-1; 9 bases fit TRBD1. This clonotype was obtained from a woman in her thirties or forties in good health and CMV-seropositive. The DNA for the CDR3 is TGTGCCAGCAGCCCTACAGGGGGCACGGCTTTCTTT. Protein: CASSPTGGTAFF.